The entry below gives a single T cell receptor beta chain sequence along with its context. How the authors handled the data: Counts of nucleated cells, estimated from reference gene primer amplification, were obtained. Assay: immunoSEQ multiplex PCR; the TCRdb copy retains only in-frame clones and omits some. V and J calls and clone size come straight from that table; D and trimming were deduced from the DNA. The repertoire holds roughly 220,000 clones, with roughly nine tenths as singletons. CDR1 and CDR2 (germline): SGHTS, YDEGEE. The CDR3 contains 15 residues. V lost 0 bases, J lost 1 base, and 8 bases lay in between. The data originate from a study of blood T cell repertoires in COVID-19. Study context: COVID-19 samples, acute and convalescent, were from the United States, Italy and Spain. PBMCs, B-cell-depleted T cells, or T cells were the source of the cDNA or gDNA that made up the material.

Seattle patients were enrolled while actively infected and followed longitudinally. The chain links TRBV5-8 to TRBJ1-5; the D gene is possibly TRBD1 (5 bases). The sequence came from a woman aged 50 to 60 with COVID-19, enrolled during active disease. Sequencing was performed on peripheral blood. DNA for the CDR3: TGTGCCAGCAGCTTGGACCAGGGAAGCAATCAGCCCCAGCATTTT. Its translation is CASSLDQGSNQPQHF.